This entry lists 20 T cell receptor beta chains sequenced from one sample in a study of blood T cell repertoires in COVID-19. This table comes from immunoSEQ multiplex PCR, and its TCRdb copy is limited to in-frame clones, with some not included. Altogether fewer than 300,000 clones are present, approximately 91% being singletons, with the ten largest covering 2.3%. Sequencing used PBMCs or T cells enriched from blood (not recorded which). The receptors were sampled from a woman aged 35 to 49 with acute COVID-19.

With regard to this clone: At one of its ends the junction is not consistent with the germline gene, which may arise from a read error. The chain has TRBV6-1 and TRBJ2-1; 10 nucleotides align to TRBD2. From germline, CDR1 is MNHNS and CDR2 SASEGT. The CDR3 totals 16 residues. This chain's CDR3 is CASSKAGGSLGNEQFF. The CDR3 coding sequence is TGTGCCAGCAGTAAAGCGGGAGGGTCCCTGGGTAATGAGCAGTTCTTC.

This clone showed up just a few times. The chain has TRBV5-6 and TRBJ1-1, with D possibly TRBD1 on 5 matching bases. Deletions cut 0 bases from V and 7 bases from J, with 16 bases between. The V gene's germline CDR1 is SGHDT and CDR2 YYEEEE. The CDR3 covers 15 residues. This CDR3 is CASSLDLKGVGEAFF. DNA of the CDR3: TGTGCCAGCAGCTTGGACCTCAAAGGGGTAGGTGAAGCTTTCTTT.

The CDR3: CASSYNEATEAFF. Here the CDR3 DNA reads TGTGCCAGCAGTTATAACGAAGCTACCGAAGCTTTCTTT. V is TRBV6-6 and J is TRBJ1-1, with D unresolved. V was pared by 3 bases and J by 8 bases, with 13 bases between. The CDR3 consists of 13 residues. CDR1 MNHNY and CDR2 SVGAGI come from the germline V gene (reference sequence).

The rearrangement uses TRBV30 and TRBJ2-1, with 8 positions matching TRBD1. Germline loops: CDR1 GTSNPN, CDR2 SVGIG (reference sequence). V shed 2 bases, J shed 4 bases, and the junction held 13 bases outside the gene matches. This CDR3 contains 17 residues. The CDR3 DNA is TGTGCCTGGAGTCCCGCACGCCGGGACAGGCAATACAATGAGCAGTTCTTC. Amino acid sequence: CAWSPARRDRQYNEQFF.

The chain employs TRBV11-2 and TRBJ2-2; D gene uncertain. Germline CDR1 is SGHAT and CDR2 is FQNNGV. The V gene lost 4 bases and the J gene lost 1 base, with 10 bases spanning the gap. The CDR3 length is 15 residues. CDR3 loop: CASSSLAENTGELFF. DNA for the CDR3: TGTGCCAGCAGCTCCTTGGCAGAGAACACCGGGGAGCTGTTTTTT.

The rearrangement links TRBV28 to TRBJ1-4, with 11 bases identical to TRBD1. Per germline, CDR1 MDHEN and CDR2 SYDVKM. V lost 5 bases to trimming and J lost 8 bases; unmatched junction nucleotides: 7. The CDR3 covers 15 residues. In DNA form, the CDR3 reads TGTGCCAGCAGTCTCTGGACAGGGGGCAGGGAAAAACTGTTTTTT. Translated: CASSLWTGGREKLFF.

The V and J genes are TRBV30 and TRBJ1-1; D gene ambiguous. V gave up 3 bases and J gave up 1 base, with 9 bases separating them. This CDR3 spans 13 amino acids. In germline, CDR1 is GTSNPN, CDR2 SVGIG (reference sequence). The CDR3 DNA reads as TGTGCCTGGAGGGAACAGACGAACACTGAAGCTTTCTTT. It encodes CAWREQTNTEAFF.

The V call is TRBV3-1 (or the pseudogene TRBV3-2), the J call TRBJ1-2, with D hard to call. The V gene lost 2 bases and the J gene lost 3 bases, with 10 bases spanning the gap. Germline V lookup: CDR1 LGHDT, CDR2 YNNKEL (reference sequence). The length of the CDR3 is 14 residues. The CDR3 bases are TGTGCCAGCAGCCAATGGTCGGGGTACTATGGCTACACCTTC. This gives the protein CASSQWSGYYGYTF.

This chain uses TRBV6-5 with TRBJ1-4; D gene uncertain. Trimming left V 6 bases short and J 7 bases short, with 12 bases between. The CDR3 spans 13 residues. Germline CDR1 MNHEY, CDR2 SVGAGI. The CDR3 here is CASRISVVEKLFF. CDR3 in DNA: TGTGCCAGCAGGATTAGCGTGGTTGAAAAACTGTTTTTT.

The gene calls are TRBV28 and TRBJ2-7, with TRBD1 matching over 10 bases. Per the germline V gene, CDR1 is MDHEN and CDR2 is SYDVKM. V lost 5 bases to trimming and J lost 6 bases; unmatched junction nucleotides: 7. CDR3 length equals 14 residues. CDR3 region: CASSGTGEVSEQYF. CDR3 nucleotides: TGTGCCAGCAGTGGGACAGGGGAAGTTTCCGAGCAGTACTTC.

V is TRBV7-9 and J is TRBJ2-5; 8 bases are shared with TRBD2. V shed 5 bases and J 1 base; nucleotides not matched to a gene: 6. The germline gives CDR1 SEHNR, CDR2 FQNEAQ (reference sequence). This CDR3 is built from 15 residues. CDR3 DNA: TGTGCCAGCAGCCACAGCGGGACTAGCCAAGAGACCCAGTACTTC. Translation: CASSHSGTSQETQYF.

This chain links TRBV5-1 with TRBJ2-2; possibly TRBD1 for D (5 bases). This CDR3 contains 14 residues. V gave up 6 bases and J gave up 5 bases, with 14 bases separating them. Germline V gene data show CDR1 as SGHRS and CDR2 as YFSETQ. CDR3: CASKPWTNTGELFF. The CDR3, as DNA: TGCGCCAGCAAACCCTGGACAAATACCGGGGAGCTGTTTTTT.

V gene TRBV7-9 combines with J gene TRBJ2-7; D possibly corresponds to TRBD2 (7 bases). Looked up from germline, CDR1 is SEHNR and CDR2 is FQNEAQ (reference sequence). The CDR3 runs to 14 residues. V lost 4 bases and J lost 7, with 17 bases in between. For the CDR3, the DNA is TGTGCCAGCAGCTCCCCCGGGGGGCTGGAGGAGCAGTACTTC. Its translation: CASSSPGGLEEQYF. Full variable domain (missing parts from reference TRBV7-9 and TRBJ2-7): DTGVSQNPRHKITKRGQNVTFRCDPISEHNRLYWYRQTLGQGPEFLTYFQNEAQLEKSRLLSDRFSAERPKGSFSTLEIQRTEQGDSAMYLCASSSPGGLEEQYFGPGTRLTVT.

This chain joins TRBV5-1 and TRBJ2-2; D possibly corresponds to TRBD2 (5 bases). Germline lookup yields CDR1 SGHRS and CDR2 YFSETQ. V was shortened by 4 bases and J by 8 bases, with 12 bases between the two germline ends. The CDR3 consists of 13 residues. CDR3 loop: CASSAVPGGELFF. CDR3 DNA: TGCGCCAGCAGCGCGGTTCCGGGAGGGGAGCTGTTTTTT.

The CDR3 spells CASSIAPTGMNTEAFF. CDR3 sequence (DNA): TGTGCCAGTAGTATAGCCCCGACAGGGATGAACACTGAAGCTTTCTTT. The rearrangement links TRBV19 to TRBJ1-1, with 7 bases aligning to TRBD1. In germline, CDR1 is LNHDA, CDR2 SQIVND (reference sequence). After removal of 1 base from V and 0 bases from J, the junction contained 5 bases not matched to a gene. The CDR3 loop spans 16 amino acids.

The CDR3 is CASSLVPSGSRNEQFF. The CDR3 nucleotides are TGCGCCAGCAGCTTGGTGCCTAGCGGGAGTAGAAATGAGCAGTTCTTC. J is TRBJ2-1 and V is TRBV5-1; 10 bases agree with TRBD2. Trimming at V came to 0 bases and at J to 7 bases, leaving 7 bases not matched to a gene. There are 16 residues in the CDR3. CDR1 is SGHRS, CDR2 YFSETQ, per germline.

The J gene is TRBJ1-2, the V gene TRBV6-5; the D gene is possibly TRBD1 (5 bases). Trimming took off 0 bases at V and 7 bases at J, with 18 bases between the two ends. CDR1 and CDR2 from the germline V gene are MNHEY and SVGAGI. The CDR3 sequence is 16 residues long. This CDR3 reads CASSYSILQGLTGYTF. Written as DNA, the CDR3 is TGTGCCAGCAGTTACTCGATTCTCCAGGGCCTAACTGGCTACACCTTC.

About this clone: The same CDR3 can be traced to other DNA sequences in this sample. The genes are TRBV4-2 and TRBJ2-1, with D possibly TRBD2 on 5 matching bases. The CDR3 length is 16 residues. V was shortened by 0 bases and J by 3 bases, with 12 bases between the two germline ends. Germline V gives CDR1 LGHNA, CDR2 YNFKEQ. The CDR3 sequence: CASSQEPAGLYNEQFF. The CDR3 bases are TGTGCCAGCAGCCAAGAACCCGCGGGCCTCTACAATGAGCAGTTCTTC.

This chain uses TRBV2 with TRBJ2-3; TRBD2 matches at 16 bases. The junction had 12 bases not matched to a gene; V was cut back by 8 bases and J by 4 bases. The CDR3 is 18 amino acids. CDR1 SNHLY and CDR2 FYNNEI come from the germline V gene. The CDR3 sequence: CASGTSGRAKSGADTQYF. The CDR3 DNA follows: TGTGCCAGCGGGACTAGCGGGAGGGCCAAAAGCGGGGCAGATACGCAGTATTTT.

This chain uses TRBV7-8 with TRBJ1-2, with D unclear. This CDR3 has 14 residues. The germline CDR1 and CDR2 sequences are SGHVS and FQNEAQ. The V end was cut by 1 base, the J end by 6 bases, with 12 bases between. In DNA form, the CDR3 reads TGTGCCAGCAGCTTAGAAACATGGCCCGATGGCTACACCTTC. Translating it yields CASSLETWPDGYTF.